A single sample gave rise to the 21 T cell receptor beta chains below, sequenced in a study of blood T cells in healthy people across ages. Primed by a sample-barcoded 5' primer and a J-beta primer mix, a second PCR proceeded for about 6 to 11 cycles. TCRdb ran MiXCR on the 5' RACE reads and lists one entry per CDR3 protein. The table lists 1.5 million to 1.8 million distinct CDR3 sequences, 40% to 45% of them singletons. The sample taken for sequencing was blood. The receptor source for this set is a young woman in good health.

This clonotype was counted a few times. The chain links TRBV7-2 to TRBJ1-5, with a weak D call TRBD1 (6 bases). The CDR3 consists of 15 residues. V was shortened by 2 bases and J by 2 bases, with 10 bases between the two germline ends. CDR1 SGHTA and CDR2 FQGNSA come from the germline V gene. CDR3 loop: CASSLRRGGNQPQHF. CDR3 nucleotides: TGTGCCAGCAGCTTACGTAGGGGGGGCAATCAGCCCCAGCATTTT. Supplemented by reference TRBV7-2 and TRBJ1-5, the full variable domain reads GAGVSQSPSNKVTEKGKDVELRCDPISGHTALYWYRQSLGQGLEFLIYFQGNSAPDKSGLPSDRFSAERTGGSVSTLTIQRTQQEDSAVYLCASSLRRGGNQPQHFGDGTRLSIL.

This clonotype was seen more than once but under ten times. The CDR3 bases are TGTGCCAGCTCCCCGGACAGGGGGCAAAACATTCAGTACTTC. This codes for CASSPDRGQNIQYF. The chain links TRBV18 to TRBJ2-4, with 11 bases identical to TRBD1. V was clipped by 6 bases and J by 5 bases; unmatched bases: 3. Per germline, CDR1 KGHSH and CDR2 LQKENI. This CDR3 has 14 residues.

This clonotype was observed at least ten times. The rearrangement joins TRBV28 to TRBJ2-7; 11 nucleotides match TRBD2. From germline, CDR1 is MDHEN and CDR2 SYDVKM. Trimming removed 9 bases from V and 4 bases from J; junction bases left unmatched: 2. The length of the CDR3 is 12 residues. The CDR3 DNA reads as TGTGCCAGTGGGACTAGCGGTTACGAGCAGTACTTC. Translation gives CASGTSGYEQYF.

The J gene is TRBJ1-2, the V gene TRBV7-2; D is unclear. Deletions cut 2 bases from V and 0 bases from J, with 10 bases between. Germline V gives CDR1 SGHTA, CDR2 FQGNSA. The CDR3 has 15 residues. This CDR3 reads CASSLFAPPNYGYTF. CDR3 bases: TGTGCCAGCAGCTTATTCGCCCCCCCTAACTATGGCTACACCTTC.

A few counts support this clonotype. The chain combines TRBV6-5 with TRBJ2-5, with D possibly TRBD2 on 6 matching bases. Germline CDR1 and CDR2: MNHEY and SVGAGI. Between the trimmed V and J ends, which lost 4 bases and 5 bases, there was a span of 17 bases. This CDR3 comprises 15 residues. CDR3 nucleotide sequence: TGTGCCAGCAGTTCCCCGGACCGGGGGTTGGAGACCCAGTACTTC. Its protein is CASSSPDRGLETQYF.

In regard to this clonotype: This may stem from a read error, because a much larger clone lies one nucleotide away. This chain connects TRBV20-1 to TRBJ2-7; no firm D call. Germline CDR1 reads DFQATT; CDR2 reads SNEGSKA (reference sequence). The CDR3 loop spans 14 amino acids. Trimming cost V 0 bases and J 9 bases, with 18 bases left between them. The CDR3 loop reads CSARDFNSPPGQYF. As DNA, the CDR3 is TGCAGTGCTAGAGATTTTAACTCCCCTCCGGGGCAGTACTTC.

This clonotype was found once. The chain uses TRBV20-1 and TRBJ2-7; 9 bases line up with TRBD2. The junction had 14 bases not matched to a gene; V was cut back by 1 base and J by 10 bases. The CDR3 loop spans 15 amino acids. Germline loops: CDR1 DFQATT, CDR2 SNEGSKA (reference sequence). The CDR3 sequence is CSARAAGGFLENQYF. CDR3 nucleotide sequence: TGCAGTGCTAGAGCGGCGGGGGGGTTCTTAGAGAACCAGTACTTC.

The chain uses TRBV12-3 or TRBV12-4 and TRBJ2-3, with D possibly being TRBD2 (6 bases). V lost 5 bases and J 4 bases, leaving 13 bases between the germline ends. There are 14 residues in the CDR3. The CDR3 loop is CASSRLGGSDTQYF. CDR3 DNA: TGTGCCAGCAGTCGGCTCGGGGGATCAGATACGCAGTATTTT.

The J gene is TRBJ2-7, the V gene TRBV29-1; 7 nucleotides agree with TRBD1. Germline CDR1 reads SQVTM; CDR2 reads ANQGSEA. Trimming at V came to 3 bases and at J to 3 bases, leaving 5 bases not matched to a gene. The CDR3 contains 13 residues. CDR3 DNA sequence: TGCAGCGTTGAGGGACAGAGCCACTACGAGCAGTACTTC. Amino acid sequence: CSVEGQSHYEQYF.

The V and J genes are TRBV30 and TRBJ1-4; perhaps TRBD1 as D (6 bases). Germline V gene data show CDR1 as GTSNPN and CDR2 as SVGIG (reference sequence). V lost 0 bases and J lost 7, with 15 bases in between. This CDR3 has 15 amino acids. The CDR3 loop is CAWSVNSGVAEKLFF. DNA of the CDR3: TGTGCCTGGAGTGTAAATTCAGGGGTGGCTGAAAAACTGTTTTTT.

V is TRBV5-6 and J is TRBJ2-1, with D maybe TRBD1 (5 bases). Germline V gives CDR1 SGHDT, CDR2 YYEEEE. Deletions cut 0 bases from V and 3 bases from J, with 13 bases between. The length of the CDR3 is 16 residues. This CDR3 reads CASSLVRGSIYNEQFF. CDR3 nucleotides: TGTGCCAGCAGCTTGGTAAGGGGCTCCATCTACAATGAGCAGTTCTTC.

This clonotype showed up just a few times. J is TRBJ2-1 and V is TRBV5-1; 8 bases are a match to TRBD1. V shed 1 base and J 3 bases; nucleotides not matched to a gene: 3. This CDR3 is built from 15 residues. The germline CDR1 and CDR2 sequences are SGHRS and YFSETQ. The CDR3 DNA sequence: TGCGCCAGCAGCTTGTATGGACAGGGCTACAATGAGCAGTTCTTC. It specifies CASSLYGQGYNEQFF.

The chain couples TRBV7-9 to TRBJ2-3; D is unresolved. The CDR3 has 12 amino acids. Germline V CDR1 and CDR2: SEHNR, FQNEAQ (reference sequence). Trimming took off 5 bases at V and 6 bases at J, with 9 bases between the two ends. CDR3 sequence (DNA): TGTGCCAGCAGCCGGACGTACGATACGCAGTATTTT. Its protein product is CASSRTYDTQYF.

Only a few counts were recorded for this clonotype. The V and J genes are TRBV4-3 and TRBJ1-2, with D perhaps matching TRBD1 (6 bases). There are 16 residues in the CDR3. Germline V gene lookup returns CDR1 LGHNA and CDR2 YSLEER. V was clipped by 0 bases and J by 1 base, with 12 bases between them. The CDR3 here is CASSQDLAGVNYGYTF. CDR3 DNA: TGCGCCAGCAGCCAAGATTTGGCAGGGGTTAACTATGGCTACACCTTC.

The chain uses TRBV18 and TRBJ2-1; weak D call: TRBD1 (6 bases). Trimming shortened V by 4 bases and J by 1 base, and 11 bases separated the two germline ends. Per the germline V gene, CDR1 is KGHSH and CDR2 is LQKENI. There are 15 residues in the CDR3. The CDR3 DNA follows: TGTGCCAGCTCACGCATGGGGGCGTCCTACAATGAGCAGTTCTTC. This gives the protein CASSRMGASYNEQFF.

The genes are TRBV7-2 and TRBJ2-7; 8 nucleotides line up with TRBD1. With 5 bases clipped from V and 2 bases from J, the junction kept 5 bases outside the gene matches. Germline CDR1 and CDR2: SGHTA and FQGNSA. CDR3 length equals 14 residues. The CDR3 is CASSPWTGPYEQYF. The CDR3, as DNA: TGTGCCAGCAGCCCGTGGACAGGGCCCTACGAGCAGTACTTC. Complete variable domain (other parts from reference TRBV7-2 and TRBJ2-7): GAGVSQSPSNKVTEKGKDVELRCDPISGHTALYWYRQSLGQGLEFLIYFQGNSAPDKSGLPSDRFSAERTGGSVSTLTIQRTQQEDSAVYLCASSPWTGPYEQYFGPGTRLTVT.

This clonotype occurred once. This chain connects TRBV7-9 to TRBJ1-1; TRBD1 agrees at 8 bases. The CDR3 sequence is 14 residues long. V lost 5 bases, J lost 5 bases, and 7 bases stayed unmatched. In germline, CDR1 is SEHNR, CDR2 FQNEAQ (reference sequence). The CDR3 loop is CASSPDRERTEAFF. DNA of the CDR3: TGTGCCAGCAGCCCGGACAGGGAGAGAACTGAAGCTTTCTTT.

The V gene is TRBV12-3 or TRBV12-4, the J gene TRBJ2-3, with D perhaps TRBD1 or TRBD2 (5 bases each). The CDR3 covers 12 residues. V lost 5 bases to trimming and J lost 8 bases, with 11 bases between them. The CDR3 nucleotides are TGTGCCAGCAGTCTAACGGGACCTACGCAGTATTTT. As protein: CASSLTGPTQYF.

Concerning this clonotype itself: One junction end does not reproduce the germline sequence, and a read error may be involved. The chain couples TRBV28 to TRBJ2-4; D is perhaps TRBD2 (6 bases). The J call may be mistaken, given a closer DNA end match to TRBJ2-7. The CDR3 is 18 residues long. Germline V gives CDR1 MDHEN, CDR2 SYDVKM. CDR3 loop: CVSRPSTPSDPTNYEQYF. DNA for the CDR3: TGTGTCAGCAGGCCCTCGACCCCTAGCGACCCAACCAACTACGAGCAGTACTTC.

This clonotype was found once. This sequence joins TRBV6-2 or TRBV6-3 and TRBJ2-3; a possible D gene is TRBD2 (5 bases). In germline, CDR1 is MNHEY, CDR2 SVGEGT. This CDR3 has 14 residues. The V gene lost 5 bases and the J gene lost 4 bases, with 13 bases spanning the gap. CDR3 coding DNA: TGTGCCAGCAGTCCAACTAGTCAACCAGATACGCAGTATTTT. Translated: CASSPTSQPDTQYF.

The chain couples TRBV14 to TRBJ1-4; D gene unclear. Germline CDR1 is SGHDN and CDR2 is FVKESK. Trimming left V 1 base short and J 0 bases short, with 9 bases between. This CDR3 region has 16 residues. CDR3 protein: CASSQGFRATNEKLFF. In DNA, the CDR3 is TGTGCCAGCAGCCAAGGATTCCGAGCAACTAATGAAAAACTGTTTTTT.